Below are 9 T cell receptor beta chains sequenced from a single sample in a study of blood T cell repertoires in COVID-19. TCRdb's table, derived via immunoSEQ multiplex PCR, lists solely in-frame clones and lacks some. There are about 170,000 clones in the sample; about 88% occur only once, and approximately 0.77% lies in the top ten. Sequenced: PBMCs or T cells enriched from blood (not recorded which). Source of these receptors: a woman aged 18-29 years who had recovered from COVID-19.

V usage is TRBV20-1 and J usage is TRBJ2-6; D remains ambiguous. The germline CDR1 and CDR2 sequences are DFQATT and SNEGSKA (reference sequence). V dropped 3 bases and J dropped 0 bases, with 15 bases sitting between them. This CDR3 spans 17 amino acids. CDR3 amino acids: CSASSAFSSSGANVLTF. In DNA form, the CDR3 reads TGCAGTGCTAGTTCGGCCTTCTCTAGCTCTGGGGCCAACGTCCTGACTTTC.

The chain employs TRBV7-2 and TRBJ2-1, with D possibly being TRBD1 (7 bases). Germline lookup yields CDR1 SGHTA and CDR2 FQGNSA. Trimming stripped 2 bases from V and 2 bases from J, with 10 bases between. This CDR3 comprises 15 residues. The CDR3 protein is CASSLQGGTYNEQFF. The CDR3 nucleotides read TGTGCCAGCAGCTTACAGGGGGGTACCTACAATGAGCAGTTCTTC.

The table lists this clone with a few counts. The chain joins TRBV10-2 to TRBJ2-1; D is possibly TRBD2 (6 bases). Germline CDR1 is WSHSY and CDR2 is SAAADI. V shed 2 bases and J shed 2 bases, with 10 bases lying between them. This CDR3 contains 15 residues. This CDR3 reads CASSEDGLPYNEQFF. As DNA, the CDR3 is TGCGCCAGCAGTGAGGATGGACTACCCTACAATGAGCAGTTCTTC.

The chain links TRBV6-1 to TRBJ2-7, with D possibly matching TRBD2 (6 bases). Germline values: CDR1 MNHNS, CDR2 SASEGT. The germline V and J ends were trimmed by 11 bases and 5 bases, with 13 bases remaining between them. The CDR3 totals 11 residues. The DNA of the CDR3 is TGTGCCGCGGGCTCTAGCGACGAGCAGTACTTC. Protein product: CAAGSSDEQYF.

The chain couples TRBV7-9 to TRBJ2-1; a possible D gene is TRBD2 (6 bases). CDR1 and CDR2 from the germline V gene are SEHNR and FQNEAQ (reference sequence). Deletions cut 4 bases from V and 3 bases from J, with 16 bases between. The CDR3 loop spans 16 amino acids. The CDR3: CASSWSGLANYNEQFF. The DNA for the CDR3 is TGTGCCAGCAGCTGGAGTGGGCTAGCGAACTACAATGAGCAGTTCTTC.

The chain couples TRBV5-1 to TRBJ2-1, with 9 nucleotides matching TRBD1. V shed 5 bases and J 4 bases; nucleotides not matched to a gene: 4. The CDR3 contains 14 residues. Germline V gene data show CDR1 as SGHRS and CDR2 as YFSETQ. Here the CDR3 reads CASRGTGFYNEQFF. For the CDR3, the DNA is TGCGCCAGCAGAGGGACAGGGTTTTACAATGAGCAGTTCTTC.

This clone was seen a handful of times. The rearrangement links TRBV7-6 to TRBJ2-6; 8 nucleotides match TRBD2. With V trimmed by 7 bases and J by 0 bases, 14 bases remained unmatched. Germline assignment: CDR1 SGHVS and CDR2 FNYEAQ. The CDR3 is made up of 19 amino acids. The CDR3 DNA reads TGTGCCAGCACCCCGTTACCCCTAGCGGGCCCCTCTGGGGCCAACGTCCTGACTTTC. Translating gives CASTPLPLAGPSGANVLTF.

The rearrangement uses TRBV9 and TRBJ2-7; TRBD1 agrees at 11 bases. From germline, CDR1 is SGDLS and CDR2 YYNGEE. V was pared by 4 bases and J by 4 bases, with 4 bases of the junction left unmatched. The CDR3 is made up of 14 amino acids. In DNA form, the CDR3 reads TGTGCCAGCAGCAAGGGACAGGGGGATTACGAGCAGTACTTC. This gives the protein CASSKGQGDYEQYF.

The CDR3 is CASSIGGTGRMDTQYF. The CDR3 nucleotides are TGTGCCAGTAGTATTGGAGGGACAGGGAGGATGGATACGCAGTATTTT. V gene TRBV19 combines with J gene TRBJ2-3, with 9 bases that match TRBD1. Germline CDR1 and CDR2: LNHDA and SQIVND (reference sequence). The CDR3 covers 16 residues. J lost 6 bases, V lost 3 bases, and 10 bases had no gene match. Full variable domain (outside the CDR3, taken from reference TRBV19 and TRBJ2-3): DGGITQSPKYLFRKEGQNVTLSCEQNLNHDAMYWYRQDPGQGLRLIYYSQIVNDFQKGDIAEGYSVSREKKESFPLTVTSAQKNPTAFYLCASSIGGTGRMDTQYFGPGTRLTVL.